This T cell receptor beta chain was obtained from a study of cytomegalovirus exposure and HLA in healthy donors. Overall study results and limits: Presence/absence analyses treated sequencing depth as roughly uniform across donors. It was about 180 TCR beta chains that were listed as cytomegalovirus-associated. Researchers reportedly found TCR beta sequences accurately predicted most subjects' HLA-A and HLA-B alleles.

Primers: 60 Vbeta forward and 13 Jbeta reverse. TCRdb's copy holds only in-frame clones and misses some; the assay was immunoSEQ multiplex PCR. The table has about 130,000 clones, around 80% seen once. The V end lost 5 bases, the J end lost 0 bases, and 23 bases lay between the germline ends. The CDR3 loop spans 18 amino acids. CDR1 and CDR2 (germline): SGHNT, YENEEA. To note about this clone: Its antigen is not known.

The origin of this receptor is a boy under 10 years old in good health and CMV-seronegative. The rearrangement joins TRBV11-3 to TRBJ2-7; D perhaps matches TRBD1 (6 bases). Sequencing was done on a sample of PBMCs. CDR3 in amino acids: CASSALTSPGHLSYEQYF. The CDR3 DNA is TGTGCCAGCAGCGCATTGACATCTCCGGGACATCTCTCCTACGAGCAGTACTTC.